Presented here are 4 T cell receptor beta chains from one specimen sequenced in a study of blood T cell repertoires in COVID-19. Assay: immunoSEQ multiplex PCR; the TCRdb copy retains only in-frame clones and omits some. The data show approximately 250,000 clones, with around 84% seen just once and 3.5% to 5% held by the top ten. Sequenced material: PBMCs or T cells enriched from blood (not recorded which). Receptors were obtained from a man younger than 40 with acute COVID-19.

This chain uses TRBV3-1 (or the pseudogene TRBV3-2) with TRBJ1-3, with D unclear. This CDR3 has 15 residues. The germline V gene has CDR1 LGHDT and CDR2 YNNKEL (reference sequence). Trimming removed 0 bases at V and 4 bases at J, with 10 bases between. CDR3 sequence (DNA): TGTGCCAGCAGCCAAGATATTGTTCCGGGAAACACCATATATTTT. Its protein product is CASSQDIVPGNTIYF.

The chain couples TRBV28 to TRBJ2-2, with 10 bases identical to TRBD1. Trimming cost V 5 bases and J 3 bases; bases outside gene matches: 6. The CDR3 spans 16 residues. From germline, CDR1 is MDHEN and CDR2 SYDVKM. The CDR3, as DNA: TGTGCCAGCAGTCATTCCGGGACAGGGGACACCGGGGAGCTGTTTTTT. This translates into CASSHSGTGDTGELFF.

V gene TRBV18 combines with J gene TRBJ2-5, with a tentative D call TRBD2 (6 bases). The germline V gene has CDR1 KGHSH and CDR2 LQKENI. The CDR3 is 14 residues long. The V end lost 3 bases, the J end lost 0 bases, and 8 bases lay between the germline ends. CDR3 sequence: CASSPGTHQETQYF. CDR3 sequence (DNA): TGTGCCAGCTCACCCGGGACTCACCAAGAGACCCAGTACTTC.

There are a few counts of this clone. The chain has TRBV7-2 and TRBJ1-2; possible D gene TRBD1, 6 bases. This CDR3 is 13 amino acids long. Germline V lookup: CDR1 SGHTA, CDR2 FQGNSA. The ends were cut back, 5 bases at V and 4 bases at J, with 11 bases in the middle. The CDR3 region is CASSPGVVYGYTF. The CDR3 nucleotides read TGTGCCAGCAGCCCAGGGGTAGTCTATGGCTACACCTTC.